Below, 11 T cell receptor beta chains from the same sample are listed, as sequenced in a study of OX40 agonist ivuxolimab in advanced cancers. Sequencing used immunoSEQ multiplex PCR; TCRdb keeps in-frame clones, though not all of them. The sample has around 66,000 clones, about four fifths seen once. Sequenced material: CD4+ or CD8+ T cells sorted from blood, taken in a trial of the OX40 agonist ivuxolimab. These TCRs come from an adult with an advanced solid tumor such as melanoma, head and neck, liver or kidney cancer.

This rearrangement joins TRBV2 to TRBJ2-3, with D possibly being TRBD2 (7 bases). The V gene's germline CDR1 is SNHLY and CDR2 FYNNEI. Trimming pared 6 bases from V and 6 bases from J, leaving 19 bases between. CDR3 length equals 15 residues. The CDR3 region has the DNA TGTGCCAGCAGCTTGAGCGGGGCTAGGGGGGATACGCAGTATTTT. It is translated as CASSLSGARGDTQYF.

This chain joins TRBV10-2 and TRBJ1-1; tentatively, D is TRBD1 (5 bases). The CDR3 runs 14 residues. V was pared by 3 bases and J by 4 bases, with 12 bases between. Looked up from germline, CDR1 is WSHSY and CDR2 is SAAADI. Here the CDR3 reads CASSDGREATEAFF. In nucleotides, the CDR3 is TGCGCCAGCAGTGATGGCAGGGAGGCCACTGAAGCTTTCTTT.

The chain is built from TRBV5-6 and TRBJ1-1, with D maybe TRBD1 (6 bases). The CDR3 loop spans 15 amino acids. With 4 bases removed from V and 2 bases from J, the gap between germline ends came to 15 bases. Germline V lookup: CDR1 SGHDT, CDR2 YYEEEE. This CDR3 reads CASSRRGTLNTEAFF. The DNA of the CDR3 is TGTGCCAGCAGCAGACGCGGGACACTTAACACTGAAGCTTTCTTT.

This clone was seen once. This chain joins TRBV28 and TRBJ2-7; either TRBD1 or TRBD2 may fit D (6 bases each). Deletions cut 6 bases from V and 6 bases from J, with 15 bases between. The CDR3 spans 13 residues. Germline loops: CDR1 MDHEN, CDR2 SYDVKM. The CDR3 loop reads CASRPGGGSEQYV. CDR3 sequence (DNA): TGTGCCAGCAGGCCTGGAGGGGGATCCGAGCAGTACGTC.

This sequence joins TRBV6-1 and TRBJ1-3, with D uncertain. This CDR3 spans 16 amino acids. V gave up 1 base and J gave up 3 bases, with 13 bases separating them. CDR1 and CDR2 from the germline V gene are MNHNS and SASEGT. The CDR3 DNA sequence: TGTGCCAGCAGTGAAGTATGGTTACAGTATGGAAACACCATATATTTT. Translating it yields CASSEVWLQYGNTIYF.

V usage is TRBV10-3 and J usage is TRBJ2-5, with TRBD1 matching over 10 bases. The end of the DNA is better explained by TRBJ2-7, so the J call may be wrong. The germline V gene has CDR1 ENHRY and CDR2 SYGVKD. There are 15 residues in the CDR3. CDR3 sequence (DNA): TGTGCCATCAGTACCCCGGGACAGGGGACCTACGAGCAGTACTTC. Amino acid sequence: CAISTPGQGTYEQYF.

This clone has just a few counts. This chain connects TRBV18 to TRBJ2-1, with D tentatively TRBD1 (5 bases). Germline CDR1 and CDR2: KGHSH and LQKENI. The CDR3 is made up of 14 amino acids. V lost 1 base to trimming and J lost 5 bases, with 9 bases between them. The CDR3 protein is CASSPQQEHNEQFF. The CDR3 bases are TGTGCCAGCTCACCACAACAGGAACACAATGAGCAGTTCTTC.

The gene calls are TRBV9 and TRBJ2-7; 7 positions match TRBD1. V shed 4 bases and J 1 base; nucleotides not matched to a gene: 8. This CDR3 is 15 amino acids long. The germline CDR1 and CDR2 sequences are SGDLS and YYNGEE. The CDR3 is CASSTSTGQSYEQYF. In DNA form, the CDR3 reads TGTGCCAGCAGCACCTCGACAGGGCAATCCTACGAGCAGTACTTC.

The rearrangement uses TRBV12-5 and TRBJ1-5, with D tentatively TRBD1 (6 bases). Per the germline V gene, CDR1 is LGHNT and CDR2 is FRNRAP. The CDR3 spans 15 residues. Deletions cut 2 bases from V and 1 base from J, with 9 bases between. CDR3: CASGLRGASNQPQHF. In DNA, the CDR3 is TGTGCTAGTGGTTTGCGGGGGGCCAGCAATCAGCCCCAGCATTTT.

V is TRBV6-4 and J is TRBJ2-5, with 8 bases aligning to TRBD1. Germline CDR1 is MRHNA and CDR2 is SNTAGT. The V segment lost 10 bases and the J segment 3 bases; nucleotides outside the gene matches: 4. This CDR3 spans 12 amino acids. The CDR3 bases are TGTGCCACCGACAGGGGAAAAGAGACCCAGTACTTC. Its translation: CATDRGKETQYF.

This chain uses TRBV19 with TRBJ1-3; no clear D. The CDR3 runs 17 residues. V lost 5 bases to trimming and J lost 0 bases, with 17 bases between them. Germline CDR1 is LNHDA and CDR2 is SQIVND (reference sequence). CDR3: CASSRPGGYYSGNTIYF. Here the CDR3 DNA reads TGTGCCAGTAGTCGGCCGGGCGGTTACTACTCTGGAAACACCATATATTTT.